The subject of this entry is one T cell receptor beta chain. The antigen remains unidentified. V gave up 6 bases and J gave up 2 bases, with 10 bases separating them. CDR1 and CDR2 from the germline V gene are SEHNR and FQNEAQ (reference sequence). This CDR3 has 13 residues. TCRdb keeps only in-frame clones here, not all; method: immunoSEQ multiplex PCR. Among about 28,000 clones listed, around 78% were seen once. The data originate from a study of T cell responses to AZD1222 COVID-19 vaccine. General observations from the study: Baseline serology detected seropositivity in only 5 to 7 AZD1222 recipients.

This sequence was found in an adult in good health. The chain has TRBV7-9 and TRBJ1-1; a possible D gene is TRBD1 (5 bases). Here the sequenced sample was peripheral blood, taken on day 0 of AZD1222 vaccination. Here the CDR3 reads CASSFQGNTEAFF. DNA of the CDR3: TGTGCCAGCAGTTTTCAGGGAAACACTGAAGCTTTCTTT.